Below are 8 T cell receptor beta chains sequenced from a single sample in a study of CD8 T cells in Susac syndrome. Random hexamers were used to reverse transcribe an amount of about 0.45 to 1 ug RNA. TCRdb re-analysed the immunoSEQ multiplex PCR reads in MiXCR, keeping a single row per CDR3 protein. Of 120,000 to 150,000 distinct CDR3 sequences in the sample, around 94% are singletons; the top ten hold approximately 0.08%. Material: CD4+ T cells from PBMCs. All receptors derive from a human donor in good health.

Here the CDR3 reads CASRDRAFSGNTIYF. CDR3 sequence (DNA): TGTGCCAGCAGGGACAGGGCCTTCTCTGGAAACACCATATATTTT. This chain connects TRBV2 to TRBJ1-3; 8 positions agree with TRBD1. The CDR3 is 15 residues long. V shed 6 bases and J 0 bases; nucleotides not matched to a gene: 4. CDR1 and CDR2 (germline): SNHLY, FYNNEI.

This rearrangement joins TRBV27 to TRBJ2-7; no clear D. Germline values: CDR1 MNHEY, CDR2 SMNVEV (reference sequence). V was trimmed by 3 bases and J by 7 bases, leaving 16 bases between them. The length of the CDR3 is 14 residues. CDR3 DNA sequence: TGTGCCAGCAGTTTGATGTACGGGTTGGGGGAGCAGTACTTC. Translating it yields CASSLMYGLGEQYF.

The chain recombines TRBV5-1 with TRBJ1-2; D possibly corresponds to TRBD1 (5 bases). The CDR3 has 15 residues. Germline V lookup: CDR1 SGHRS, CDR2 YFSETQ. V dropped 4 bases and J dropped 1 base, with 14 bases sitting between them. CDR3: CASSPWDGLNYGYTF. CDR3 sequence (DNA): TGCGCCAGCAGCCCCTGGGACGGCCTTAACTATGGCTACACCTTC.

This clonotype was recorded once. V usage is TRBV5-1 and J usage is TRBJ2-7, with D perhaps TRBD2 (6 bases). Germline-derived CDR1 and CDR2 are SGHRS and YFSETQ. CDR3 length: 13 amino acids. The V gene lost 4 bases and the J gene lost 0 bases, with 8 bases spanning the gap. The CDR3, as DNA: TGCGCCAGCAGCCCTAGCGTCTCCTACGAGCAGTACTTC. Amino acids: CASSPSVSYEQYF.

This rearrangement joins TRBV5-1 to TRBJ2-5, with 12 bases fitting TRBD2. Unmatched junction bases numbered 6, after V lost 4 bases and J lost 5 bases. The CDR3 loop spans 15 amino acids. Germline V gives CDR1 SGHRS, CDR2 YFSETQ. The CDR3 bases are TGCGCCAGCAGCAACCCCGGGACTAGCGGGGAGACCCAGTACTTC. Encoded protein: CASSNPGTSGETQYF. Based on the CDR3 plus reference TRBV5-1 and TRBJ2-5, the full variable domain is KAGVTQTPRYLIKTRGQQVTLSCSPISGHRSVSWYQQTPGQGLQFLFEYFSETQRNKGNFPGRFSGRQFSNSRSEMNVSTLELGDSALYLCASSNPGTSGETQYFGPGTRLLVL.

The chain employs TRBV9 and TRBJ2-1, with 11 bases identical to TRBD2. Germline CDR1 SGDLS, CDR2 YYNGEE. J lost 1 base, V lost 3 bases, and 6 bases had no gene match. The CDR3 loop spans 17 amino acids. CDR3 in amino acids: CASSARIAGGSYNEQFF. The CDR3 DNA follows: TGTGCCAGCAGCGCGCGTATAGCGGGAGGGTCCTACAATGAGCAGTTCTTC.

The chain couples TRBV18 to TRBJ2-5; TRBD1 might be the D (5 bases). Germline loops: CDR1 KGHSH, CDR2 LQKENI. The ends were cut back, 3 bases at V and 4 bases at J, with 12 bases in the middle. The CDR3 is made up of 14 amino acids. CDR3 region: CASSPFTGRETQYF. The CDR3 coding sequence is TGTGCCAGCTCACCCTTCACAGGAAGAGAGACCCAGTACTTC.

V usage is TRBV11-2 and J usage is TRBJ2-4; D ambiguous. V was pared by 4 bases and J by 0 bases, with 7 bases between. The CDR3 has 14 residues. Germline lookup yields CDR1 SGHAT and CDR2 FQNNGV. CDR3 in amino acids: CASSSRLAKNIQYF. In nucleotides, the CDR3 is TGTGCCAGCAGCTCGCGACTAGCCAAAAACATTCAGTACTTC.